This T cell receptor beta chain was captured by sequencing in a study of cytomegalovirus exposure and HLA in healthy donors. Overall study: Approximately 180 million T cells yielded roughly 100 million unique TCR beta sequences, as an earlier analysis found. Researchers found that 81% of about 400 genotyped donors fell within the Caucasian-associated ancestry cluster.

This clone was counted a few times. Its cognate antigen is unknown. The CDR3 totals 15 residues. Germline V gene sequence: CDR1 SGHTA, CDR2 FQGNSA. The trim removed 4 bases at V and 5 bases at J, leaving 6 bases unmatched. Findings and caveats of the study: 150 or so TCR beta chains were listed as cytomegalovirus-associated.

PCR used 60 Vbeta primers and 13 Jbeta primers. The data were produced by immunoSEQ multiplex PCR, yet TCRdb's version contains in-frame clones alone and is incomplete. This table has over 200,000 clones, 82% appearing once. This chain uses TRBV7-2 with TRBJ2-7, with 12 bases aligning to TRBD2. The TCR comes from a man aged 40-49 years in good health and CMV-seropositive. What was sequenced was PBMCs. The CDR3 bases are TGTGCCAGCAGCTACCGGACTAGCGGGAACAACGAGCAGTACTTC. Translated, it gives CASSYRTSGNNEQYF.